The 2 T cell receptor beta chains below were found in one sample sequenced in a study of glioma-infiltrating T cells listed by TCRdb under 2016. The run used an Illumina MiSeq. TCR alpha and beta CDR3 regions were amplified with the iRepertoire nested amplicon-rescue multiplex PCR (arm-PCR) platform from RNA. TCRdb reanalyzed the raw reads on its own, using fastp at Q25 for trimming and MiXCR for clone calling, and kept in-frame beta chains. Identical CDR3 protein sequences are pooled into one entry, listed with their most common genes and DNA. The sample contains roughly 200,000 distinct CDR3 sequences, around 32% of them found a single time. 20% to 25% of the sample belongs to the ten largest clones. The material sequenced was glioma tissue, nonneoplastic brain tissue, or PBMCs (not recorded which). The source of these receptors is a human donor with low-grade glioma or glioblastoma, undergoing nonglioma brain surgery, or in good health (not recorded which).

This clonotype was counted at least ten times. This sequence joins TRBV7-9 and TRBJ1-4, with TRBD1 as a possible D gene (5 bases). The CDR3 consists of 14 residues. V was trimmed by 2 bases and J by 7 bases, leaving 11 bases between them. Germline V CDR1 and CDR2: SEHNR, FQNEAQ (reference sequence). The CDR3 reads CASSLTGGVEKLFF. For the CDR3, the DNA is TGTGCCAGCAGCTTAACCGGGGGTGTTGAAAAACTGTTTTTT.

The J gene is TRBJ2-4, the V gene TRBV7-2; the match to TRBD2 covers 10 bases. The germline V gene has CDR1 SGHTA and CDR2 FQGNSA. Trimming removed 2 bases from V and 1 base from J; junction bases left unmatched: 8. This CDR3 contains 18 residues. The CDR3 sequence is CASSLILAGAGAKNIQYF. The CDR3 DNA follows: TGTGCCAGCAGCTTAATCCTAGCGGGAGCGGGTGCCAAAAACATTCAGTACTTC.